These 32 T cell receptor beta chains share one sample of origin, sequenced in a study of blood T cells in healthy people across ages. A second roughly 6 to 12 cycle PCR used barcoded and J-beta primers. One entry per CDR3 protein results from TCRdb running MiXCR on the 5' RACE reads. The sample includes more than 900,000 distinct CDR3 sequences, roughly 28% of them seen just once. The same specimen was also included in a second study, on T cells of mothers and their children.

Sequencing used blood. These receptors all come from a woman aged 40 to 55 in good health.

This clonotype was recorded a few times. This may be a read error, as it is one base from a much larger clone. V is TRBV24-1 and J is TRBJ1-2; a possible D gene is TRBD1 (6 bases). Germline CDR1 is KGHDR and CDR2 is SFDVKD. V shed 3 bases and J shed 4 bases, with 17 bases lying between them. This CDR3 spans 16 amino acids. The CDR3 DNA follows: TGTGCCACCAGTGATAACAGGGCCGTCGGCGGCTATGGCTACACCTTC. Translated: CATSDNRAVGGYGYTF.

A few counts support this clonotype. The chain recombines TRBV29-1 with TRBJ1-1; D ambiguous. The CDR3 extends over 12 amino acids. V gave up 5 bases and J gave up 2 bases, with 9 bases separating them. Per the germline V gene, CDR1 is SQVTM and CDR2 is ANQGSEA. CDR3 sequence reads: CSVRAYNTEAFF. CDR3 in DNA: TGCAGCGTTAGGGCGTACAACACTGAAGCTTTCTTT.

The chain combines TRBV9 with TRBJ2-5; 8 nucleotides align to TRBD2. The CDR3 spans 16 residues. V lost 3 bases, J lost 9 bases, and 16 bases stayed unmatched. Germline V gene data show CDR1 as SGDLS and CDR2 as YYNGEE. Here the CDR3 DNA reads TGTGCCAGCAGCGGAGAGGCGGGACTAGTACGGGTTCCCCAGTACTTC. Translated, it gives CASSGEAGLVRVPQYF.

In regard to this clonotype: This could be a read error, since a much larger clone is one nucleotide away. The rearrangement uses TRBV6-5 and TRBJ1-6; D remains ambiguous. CDR3 length: 12 residues. Per germline, CDR1 MNHEY and CDR2 SVGAGI. The CDR3 loop is CASSDGGLPPHF. Here the CDR3 DNA reads TGTGCCAGCTCCGACGGTGGTTTACCCCCCCACTTT.

This chain links TRBV7-9 with TRBJ1-3; D possibly corresponds to TRBD1 (5 bases). Between the trimmed V and J ends, which lost 1 base and 0 bases, there was a span of 7 bases. Per germline, CDR1 SEHNR and CDR2 FQNEAQ (reference sequence). This CDR3 region has 15 residues. The CDR3 DNA sequence: TGTGCCAGCAGCTTAGGACAGAACTCTGGAAACACCATATATTTT. It encodes CASSLGQNSGNTIYF.

Points on this clonotype: This clone may be a read error of a much larger clone one base away. This chain joins TRBV28 and TRBJ1-2, with TRBD1 matching 7 bases. The CDR3 is made up of 18 amino acids. The V gene's germline CDR1 is MDHEN and CDR2 SYDVKM. The CDR3 sequence is CASSFGTDAVIANYGYSF. The CDR3 DNA sequence: TGTGCCAGCAGTTTTGGGACAGACGCCGTGATAGCTAACTATGGCTACAGCTTC.

This clonotype occurred a few times. CDR3 DNA sequence: TGCAGTGCTCCAAACAGGGCCCTTCGGGGTGAAAAACTGTTTTTT. This sequence encodes CSAPNRALRGEKLFF. The chain recombines TRBV20-1 with TRBJ1-4, with D perhaps TRBD1 (6 bases). This CDR3 comprises 15 residues. The V gene lost 5 bases and the J gene lost 7 bases, with 20 bases spanning the gap. CDR1 and CDR2 (germline): DFQATT, SNEGSKA (reference sequence).

V is TRBV20-1 and J is TRBJ2-3, with D perhaps TRBD1 (6 bases). V was pared by 7 bases and J by 0 bases, with 23 bases between. The CDR3 spans 17 residues. CDR1 DFQATT and CDR2 SNEGSKA come from the germline V gene (reference sequence). The CDR3 protein is CSVMANWGLGSTDTQYF. CDR3 DNA sequence: TGCAGTGTTATGGCGAATTGGGGGCTCGGAAGCACAGATACGCAGTATTTT.

Of note for this clonotype: Its ends do not fully match the called genes, so a read error is possible. The rearrangement joins TRBV12-3 or TRBV12-4 to TRBJ2-3; the match to TRBD2 covers 8 bases. The CDR3 spans 15 residues. In DNA, the CDR3 is TGTGCCGGCAGTTTTCAAGCGGGGGTTACAGATACGCAGTATTTT. Encoded protein: CAGSFQAGVTDTQYF.

The chain carries TRBV5-1 and TRBJ1-1; 7 nucleotides align to TRBD1. The ends lost 3 bases at V and 0 bases at J; junction bases unmatched: 5. Germline V gene sequence: CDR1 SGHRS, CDR2 YFSETQ. There are 15 residues in the CDR3. The CDR3 sequence is CASSSDRALNTEAFF. As DNA, the CDR3 is TGCGCCAGCAGCTCCGACAGGGCTCTGAACACTGAAGCTTTCTTT.

The chain recombines TRBV30 with TRBJ2-2; either TRBD1 or TRBD2 may fit D (6 bases each). The CDR3 is 15 amino acids. V was trimmed by 1 base and J by 1 base, leaving 10 bases between them. Per germline, CDR1 GTSNPN and CDR2 SVGIG (reference sequence). Here the CDR3 DNA reads TGTGCCTGGAGTGCCCGGGGGCGGAACACCGGGGAGCTGTTTTTT. Its protein is CAWSARGRNTGELFF. The full variable domain, in which reference TRBV30 and TRBJ2-2 provide the parts outside the CDR3, is SQTIHQWPATLVQPVGSPLSLECTVEGTSNPNLYWYRQAAGRGLQLLFYSVGIGQISSEVPQNLSASRPQDRQFILSSKKLLLSDSGFYLCAWSARGRNTGELFFGEGSRLTVL.

This clonotype was counted only a few times. The rearrangement uses TRBV5-1 and TRBJ2-1, with 15 bases matching TRBD2. V shed 6 bases, J shed 10 bases, and the junction held 5 bases outside the gene matches. In germline, CDR1 is SGHRS, CDR2 YFSETQ. The CDR3 loop spans 14 amino acids. The CDR3 DNA reads as TGCGCCAGCACCGGACTAGCGGGGGGGCGAGAGCAGTTCTTC. It codes for CASTGLAGGREQFF. The whole variable domain, filled in from reference TRBV5-1 and TRBJ2-1, reads KAGVTQTPRYLIKTRGQQVTLSCSPISGHRSVSWYQQTPGQGLQFLFEYFSETQRNKGNFPGRFSGRQFSNSRSEMNVSTLELGDSALYLCASTGLAGGREQFFGPGTRLTVL.

The chain uses TRBV6-6 and TRBJ1-1; D perhaps matches TRBD1 (6 bases). Trimming stripped 6 bases from V and 1 base from J, with 12 bases between. This CDR3 has 14 residues. Germline V gene sequence: CDR1 MNHNY, CDR2 SVGAGI (reference sequence). This chain's CDR3 is CASRGSTGNTEAFF. CDR3 sequence (DNA): TGTGCCAGCAGGGGATCGACAGGGAACACTGAAGCTTTCTTT.

The chain has TRBV20-1 and TRBJ2-5; no definite D call. Germline V CDR1 and CDR2: DFQATT, SNEGSKA (reference sequence). V lost 1 base to trimming and J lost 0 bases, with 15 bases between them. CDR3 length: 16 amino acids. In DNA form, the CDR3 reads TGCAGTGCTAGAGCCCCACCGGACCGCCACCAAGAGACCCAGTACTTC. Translation gives CSARAPPDRHQETQYF.

The chain uses TRBV5-1 and TRBJ2-5; possibly TRBD1 for D (5 bases). The ends were cut back, 2 bases at V and 2 bases at J, with 13 bases in the middle. The CDR3 runs to 15 residues. The germline gives CDR1 SGHRS, CDR2 YFSETQ. CDR3 region: CASSLQIDRQETQYF. The CDR3 DNA reads TGCGCCAGCAGCTTACAAATTGACAGACAAGAGACCCAGTACTTC.

The genes are TRBV19 and TRBJ1-4; D gene ambiguous. V was cut by 7 bases and J by 8 bases, with 14 bases left in between. CDR1 and CDR2 from the germline V gene are LNHDA and SQIVND (reference sequence). This CDR3 has 13 amino acids. This CDR3 reads CASNRRMGEKLFF. Here the CDR3 DNA reads TGTGCCAGTAATAGGCGAATGGGGGAAAAACTGTTTTTT.

This clonotype was seen a few times. The chain couples TRBV28 to TRBJ2-1; the match to TRBD2 covers 13 bases. Looked up from germline, CDR1 is MDHEN and CDR2 is SYDVKM. The CDR3 sequence is 13 residues long. V lost 6 bases and J lost 15; bases outside the gene matches: 8. CDR3 DNA: TGTGCCAGCAGCCAAACTAGCGGGGGGGCGGGGTTCTTC. Residues: CASSQTSGGAGFF.

The table lists this clonotype with a few counts. The chain uses TRBV12-3 or TRBV12-4 and TRBJ1-4; maybe TRBD1 (5 bases). The CDR3 loop spans 15 amino acids. Deletions cut 5 bases from V and 0 bases from J, with 10 bases between. The CDR3 loop reads CASSGTWATNEKLFF. The CDR3 nucleotides are TGTGCCAGCAGTGGGACTTGGGCAACTAATGAAAAACTGTTTTTT.

For this clonotype: A much larger clone differs by one base, so this may be a read error. V is TRBV5-5 and J is TRBJ2-1; TRBD1 might be the D (6 bases). The germline gives CDR1 SGHKS, CDR2 YYEKEE (reference sequence). This CDR3 region has 15 residues. V was clipped by 3 bases and J by 0 bases, with 10 bases between them. Here the CDR3 reads CASSSAGASYNEQFF. CDR3 nucleotides: TGTGCCAGCAGCTCGGCAGGGGCCTCCTACAATGAGCAGTTCTTC.

The CDR3 sequence is CASSQDLRTGSPDTQYF. CDR3 coding DNA: TGTGCCAGCAGCCAAGATCTTAGGACAGGCTCTCCAGATACGCAGTATTTT. The chain employs TRBV4-2 and TRBJ2-3; 7 bases are a match to TRBD1. The CDR3 consists of 17 residues. Germline CDR1 reads LGHNA; CDR2 reads YNFKEQ. Germline trimming cut 0 bases from V and 4 bases from J; bases unmatched to any gene: 10.

This clonotype was observed a few times. CDR3 sequence: CAISESPAGNEQFF. CDR3 nucleotides: TGTGCCATCAGTGAGTCGCCAGCGGGCAATGAGCAGTTCTTC. The rearrangement links TRBV10-3 to TRBJ2-1; the D gene is possibly TRBD2 (6 bases). Germline V gene lookup returns CDR1 ENHRY and CDR2 SYGVKD. The CDR3 is made up of 14 amino acids. Trimming removed 0 bases at V and 6 bases at J, with 9 bases between.

This clonotype appeared a few times. This sequence joins TRBV24-1 and TRBJ2-3; 7 bases agree with TRBD1. The CDR3 extends over 14 amino acids. V gave up 7 bases and J gave up 1 base; unmatched junction bases: 4. Germline CDR1 and CDR2: KGHDR and SFDVKD. The CDR3 protein is CATRTQGGTDTQYF. For the CDR3, the DNA is TGTGCCACCAGAACGCAGGGGGGCACAGATACGCAGTATTTT.

The sample holds many counts of this clonotype. The chain couples TRBV6-2 or TRBV6-3 to TRBJ2-3; D is possibly TRBD1 or TRBD2 (5 bases each). Germline-derived CDR1 and CDR2 are MNHEY and SVGEGT. The CDR3 sequence is 18 residues long. Trimming took off 4 bases at V and 4 bases at J, with 24 bases between the two ends. CDR3 sequence (DNA): TGTGCCAGCAGTTCCCTGGGGACGGCGACCTCCGGCCCAGATACGCAGTATTTT. Translated: CASSSLGTATSGPDTQYF.

This clonotype was counted ten times or more. The chain links TRBV6-4 to TRBJ2-1; D not certain. The V and J ends lost 0 bases and 4 bases respectively, with 4 bases between them. CDR3 length: 13 residues. Germline values: CDR1 MRHNA, CDR2 SNTAGT. Here the CDR3 reads CASSDSGYNEQFF. The CDR3 DNA reads TGTGCCAGCAGTGACTCCGGGTACAATGAGCAGTTCTTC.

This clonotype has a count of ten or more. The chain has TRBV7-2 and TRBJ2-1; D not resolved. Germline V gene lookup returns CDR1 SGHTA and CDR2 FQGNSA. V was cut by 7 bases and J by 1 base, with 17 bases left in between. The CDR3 covers 16 residues. In nucleotides, the CDR3 is TGTGCCAGCACCTACGTTCGGGTCCCATCCTACAATGAGCAGTTCTTC. Protein product: CASTYVRVPSYNEQFF.

This clonotype was counted only a few times. A read error may produce the germline difference seen at one junction end. This sequence joins TRBV27 and TRBJ2-7, with 11 bases aligning to TRBD1. The CDR3 runs 20 residues. CDR1 MNHEY and CDR2 SMNVEV come from the germline V gene (reference sequence). The CDR3, as DNA: TGTGCCAGCAGTTATATTAAGGGACAGGGGGTCCCCGGGAGCTCCTACGGGCAGTACTTC. Protein product: CASSYIKGQGVPGSSYGQYF.

Comments on this clonotype: Germline is not matched at one junction end, which may reflect a read error. The chain carries TRBV7-9 and TRBJ2-5; D ambiguous. Per the germline V gene, CDR1 is SEHNR and CDR2 is FQNEAQ (reference sequence). The CDR3 loop spans 15 amino acids. CDR3 protein: CTSSFSGLLEETQYF. The CDR3 region has the DNA TGTACCAGCAGCTTCTCCGGTTTGTTGGAAGAGACCCAGTACTTC.

V is TRBV20-1 and J is TRBJ2-3; TRBD2 aligns across 8 bases. The V gene's germline CDR1 is DFQATT and CDR2 SNEGSKA (reference sequence). V lost 6 bases, J lost 0 bases, and 5 bases stayed unmatched. The CDR3 has 14 amino acids. CDR3 DNA sequence: TGCAGTGCCCGGGGGGGTACTAGCACAGATACGCAGTATTTT. Translated, it gives CSARGGTSTDTQYF.

The chain employs TRBV5-1 and TRBJ1-2; 7 bases are shared with TRBD1. The CDR3 covers 16 residues. Trimming took 3 bases from V and 0 from J; bases not matched to a gene: 8. In germline, CDR1 is SGHRS, CDR2 YFSETQ. CDR3 DNA sequence: TGCGCCAGCAGCTCGGGACAGTTGAAAGCTAACTATGGCTACACCTTC. It specifies CASSSGQLKANYGYTF.

V gene TRBV7-2 combines with J gene TRBJ2-2; no firm D call. V dropped 2 bases and J dropped 7 bases, with 8 bases sitting between them. This CDR3 region has 13 residues. Germline CDR1 SGHTA, CDR2 FQGNSA. CDR3 nucleotide sequence: TGTGCCAGCAGCTTAACGCAGGTCGGGGAGCTGTTTTTT. Protein product: CASSLTQVGELFF.

This clonotype appeared once. Just one base apart from a much larger clone, this may be a read error. The rearrangement links TRBV20-1 to TRBJ2-5; D remains unclear. Germline CDR1 reads DFQATT; CDR2 reads SNEGSKA (reference sequence). V was trimmed by 6 bases and J by 2 bases, leaving 19 bases between them. The CDR3 is 15 amino acids. This CDR3 reads CSAPSGPGPQETQYF. In DNA form, the CDR3 reads TGCAGTGCCCCCTCCGGGCCAGGACCTCAAGAGACCCAGTACTTC.

The chain carries TRBV28 and TRBJ2-7, with D maybe TRBD1 (5 bases). V lost 2 bases to trimming and J lost 1 base, with 9 bases between them. The CDR3 runs to 14 residues. Germline V lookup: CDR1 MDHEN, CDR2 SYDVKM. DNA for the CDR3: TGTGCCAGCAGTTTAGACAGACAGTCCTACGAGCAGTACTTC. Protein product: CASSLDRQSYEQYF.